These 29 T cell receptor beta chains came from one sample sequenced in a study of blood T cell repertoires in COVID-19. Sequenced by immunoSEQ multiplex PCR; TCRdb stores in-frame clones only, minus some. This sample carries under 250,000 clones, around nine tenths of them seen once, and the ten largest clones take 6% to 9%. Sequenced sample: peripheral blood. Receptors were obtained from a woman aged 70-85 years with active or convalescent COVID-19.

CDR3 residues: CASSEAVGEQYF. CDR3 nucleotides: TGTGCCAGCAGTGAAGCAGTCGGTGAGCAGTACTTC. The V gene is TRBV6-1, the J gene TRBJ2-7, with no clear D. The CDR3 is made up of 12 amino acids. Germline CDR1 is MNHNS and CDR2 is SASEGT. Trimming removed 0 bases from V and 7 bases from J, with 7 bases in between.

V usage is TRBV7-3 and J usage is TRBJ2-1; 7 positions agree with TRBD2. The CDR3 runs to 15 residues. J lost 3 bases, V lost 3 bases, and 5 bases had no gene match. Germline V gene data show CDR1 as SGHTA and CDR2 as FQGTGA. The CDR3 region is CASSFVAGDYNEQFF. The CDR3 DNA reads as TGTGCCAGCAGCTTCGTGGCGGGGGACTACAATGAGCAGTTCTTC.

The rearrangement links TRBV19 to TRBJ1-1; TRBD1 aligns across 7 bases. Germline V gives CDR1 LNHDA, CDR2 SQIVND (reference sequence). V lost 9 bases to trimming and J lost 2 bases; unmatched junction nucleotides: 12. This CDR3 has 15 amino acids. This CDR3 reads CASRSKGQPNTEAFF. The CDR3 DNA reads as TGTGCCAGCCGGTCCAAGGGACAGCCCAACACTGAAGCTTTCTTT.

V usage is TRBV6-6 and J usage is TRBJ1-6, with 9 positions matching TRBD1. The V gene end was trimmed by 4 bases and the J gene end by 8 bases; junction bases not matched to a gene: 6. Germline V gene data show CDR1 as MNHNY and CDR2 as SVGAGI (reference sequence). The CDR3 consists of 15 residues. This chain's CDR3 is CASSFLTGGDSPLHF. The CDR3 coding sequence is TGTGCCAGCAGTTTCCTGACAGGGGGGGATTCACCCCTCCACTTT.

The genes are TRBV29-1 and TRBJ2-7; D is undetermined. Trimming shortened V by 6 bases and J by 1 base, and 10 bases separated the two germline ends. CDR3 length equals 12 residues. Germline lookup yields CDR1 SQVTM and CDR2 ANQGSEA. The CDR3 protein is CSVAHISYEQYF. The DNA of the CDR3 is TGCAGCGTCGCGCATATTTCCTACGAGCAGTACTTC.

The rearrangement joins TRBV6-2 or TRBV6-3 to TRBJ2-7, with 8 bases identical to TRBD1. Germline V lookup: CDR1 MNHEY, CDR2 SVGEGT. The V and J ends lost 2 bases and 3 bases, in that order; junction bases with no gene match: 12. This CDR3 contains 17 residues. The CDR3 DNA reads as TGTGCCAGCAGTTACAGTCCCAAGGGCAGGGGGCTCTACGAGCAGTACTTC. This translates into CASSYSPKGRGLYEQYF.

This sequence joins TRBV12-5 and TRBJ2-4; a weak D match, TRBD1 (7 bases). Germline V lookup: CDR1 LGHNT, CDR2 FRNRAP. Between the trimmed V and J ends, which lost 7 bases and 9 bases, there was a span of 19 bases. CDR3 size: 14 residues. The CDR3 DNA reads TGTGCTAGTGCCCTATTCAGGGGGGTAGGCATTCAGTACTTC. Its protein product is CASALFRGVGIQYF.

The genes are TRBV6-2 or TRBV6-3 and TRBJ1-2; D is possibly TRBD1 (5 bases). Deletions cut 2 bases from V and 8 bases from J, with 12 bases between. The CDR3 runs 13 residues. The V gene's germline CDR1 is MNHEY and CDR2 SVGEGT. CDR3 in DNA: TGTGCCAGCAGTTACAGGGGAATACACGGCTACACCTTC. It is translated as CASSYRGIHGYTF.

This rearrangement joins TRBV15 to TRBJ1-5; TRBD1 agrees at 7 bases. Germline V gives CDR1 LNHNV, CDR2 YYDKDF (reference sequence). CDR3 length equals 17 residues. The V gene end was trimmed by 1 base and the J gene end by 5 bases; junction bases not matched to a gene: 11. The CDR3 coding sequence is TGTGCCACCAGCAGAGGGGGAGTCGGGACAGAACATCAGCCCCAGCATTTT. Translation gives CATSRGGVGTEHQPQHF.

The chain uses TRBV3-1 (or the pseudogene TRBV3-2) and TRBJ2-3; D is perhaps TRBD2 (5 bases). This CDR3 has 16 amino acids. V was shortened by 5 bases and J by 0 bases, with 15 bases between the two germline ends. Germline V gene sequence: CDR1 LGHDT, CDR2 YNNKEL (reference sequence). CDR3 nucleotides: TGTGCCAGCAGCTCGACGACACGGACTAGCACAGATACGCAGTATTTT. It translates to CASSSTTRTSTDTQYF.

The CDR3 DNA follows: TGTGCCAGCAGCTTTAGCGGGGGGCCTAGCACAGATACGCAGTATTTT. This sequence encodes CASSFSGGPSTDTQYF. The chain employs TRBV7-9 and TRBJ2-3, with TRBD2 identical over 10 bases. V shed 3 bases, J shed 0 bases, and the junction held 3 bases outside the gene matches. CDR1 is SEHNR, CDR2 FQNEAQ, per germline (reference sequence). The CDR3 length is 16 residues.

The V and J genes are TRBV9 and TRBJ1-1; 8 bases map to TRBD1. Germline V gene data show CDR1 as SGDLS and CDR2 as YYNGEE. This CDR3 has 15 residues. Unmatched junction bases numbered 9, after V lost 4 bases and J lost 4 bases. CDR3 loop: CASSLTGADLTEAFF. CDR3 DNA: TGTGCCAGCAGCCTGACAGGGGCCGACCTCACTGAAGCTTTCTTT. Combining the CDR3 with reference TRBV9 and TRBJ1-1 gives the whole variable domain DSGVTQTPKHLITATGQRVTLRCSPRSGDLSVYWYQQSLDQGLQFLIQYYNGEERAKGNILERFSAQQFPDLHSELNLSSLELGDSALYFCASSLTGADLTEAFFGQGTRLTVV.

This chain links TRBV7-2 with TRBJ2-5; 7 bases are shared with TRBD1. The V gene end was trimmed by 0 bases and the J gene end by 4 bases; junction bases not matched to a gene: 5. The CDR3 length is 15 residues. Germline V gene lookup returns CDR1 SGHTA and CDR2 FQGNSA. The CDR3 here is CASSLALTGAETQYF. The CDR3 coding sequence is TGTGCCAGCAGCTTAGCGCTTACAGGGGCAGAGACCCAGTACTTC.

V gene TRBV5-6 combines with J gene TRBJ2-2; 8 bases agree with TRBD1. Per germline, CDR1 SGHDT and CDR2 YYEEEE. The CDR3 spans 15 residues. V trimming: 4 bases; J trimming: 6 bases; junction bases outside the gene matches: 8. The CDR3 region is CASSTGGRKAGELFF. For the CDR3, the DNA is TGTGCCAGCAGCACAGGGGGACGTAAGGCCGGGGAGCTGTTTTTT.

The CDR3 is CASSKGQGVGEQYF. The CDR3 coding sequence is TGTGCCAGCAGCAAGGGACAGGGGGTTGGAGAGCAGTACTTC. V usage is TRBV7-2 and J usage is TRBJ2-7, with TRBD1 matching over 11 bases. This CDR3 region has 14 residues. The V segment lost 5 bases and the J segment 7 bases; nucleotides outside the gene matches: 7. The germline CDR1 and CDR2 sequences are SGHTA and FQGNSA.

The chain is built from TRBV19 and TRBJ1-2; D may be TRBD1 (6 bases). The CDR3 length is 15 residues. From germline, CDR1 is LNHDA and CDR2 SQIVND (reference sequence). The V and J ends lost 5 bases and 5 bases respectively, with 18 bases between them. The CDR3 DNA follows: TGTGCCAGTAGTGGACAGTCCCTCGGTGGGTATGGCTACACCTTC. Translation gives CASSGQSLGGYGYTF.

CDR3 sequence reads: CATSRDRQINYGYTF. The CDR3 nucleotides are TGTGCCACCAGCAGAGATAGACAGATAAACTATGGCTACACCTTC. The V call is TRBV15, the J call TRBJ1-2, with D perhaps TRBD1 (5 bases). The CDR3 covers 15 residues. The V gene's germline CDR1 is LNHNV and CDR2 YYDKDF (reference sequence). Trimming took 0 bases from V and 2 from J, leaving 10 bases between them.

This clone was detected a few times. The chain joins TRBV5-1 to TRBJ2-1; 8 bases fit TRBD2. In germline, CDR1 is SGHRS, CDR2 YFSETQ. This CDR3 has 14 residues. The CDR3 bases are TGCGCGACCTCAGCGGGGGATTCCTACAATGAGCAGTTCTTC. Its translation is CATSAGDSYNEQFF.

This clone was recorded a few times. The chain links TRBV27 to TRBJ1-1, with D perhaps matching TRBD1 (6 bases). The CDR3 is 13 residues long. Germline lookup yields CDR1 MNHEY and CDR2 SMNVEV (reference sequence). Trimming pared 6 bases from V and 3 bases from J, leaving 11 bases between. The CDR3 DNA is TGTGCCAGCAGCCTCCCAGGGGACACTGAAGCTTTCTTT. Translation: CASSLPGDTEAFF.

In its sample, this clone was seen once. V usage is TRBV9 and J usage is TRBJ2-3, with D possibly being TRBD2 (6 bases). The germline gives CDR1 SGDLS, CDR2 YYNGEE. Trimming stripped 1 base from V and 3 bases from J, with 12 bases between. CDR3 length: 15 residues. Written as DNA, the CDR3 is TGTGCCAGCAGCGTAACTGTTGGGGGGACAGATACGCAGTATTTT. Amino acid sequence: CASSVTVGGTDTQYF.

The V gene is TRBV5-8, the J gene TRBJ1-4, with D perhaps TRBD1 (6 bases). V was clipped by 4 bases and J by 8 bases, with 21 bases between them. The CDR3 is made up of 16 amino acids. The germline V gene encodes CDR1 SGHTS and CDR2 YDEGEE. CDR3 amino acids: CASSVGSQAGVEKLFF. For the CDR3, the DNA is TGTGCCAGCAGCGTGGGGAGCCAGGCAGGGGTCGAAAAACTGTTTTTT.

The genes are TRBV11-2 and TRBJ1-3; D gene uncertain. CDR1 is SGHAT and CDR2 is FQNNGV in the germline V gene. The CDR3 extends over 13 amino acids. The V gene lost 3 bases and the J gene lost 1 base, with 4 bases spanning the gap. The CDR3 nucleotides are TGTGCCAGCAGCTTTAATTCTGGAAACACCATATATTTT. It is translated as CASSFNSGNTIYF.

This rearrangement joins TRBV18 to TRBJ1-1; no reliable D call. Germline V gives CDR1 KGHSH, CDR2 LQKENI. The CDR3 is 15 residues long. V dropped 3 bases and J dropped 2 bases, with 13 bases sitting between them. The CDR3 nucleotides read TGTGCCAGCTCACCCCCATACTTTGATAACACTGAAGCTTTCTTT. It specifies CASSPPYFDNTEAFF. Complete variable domain (other parts from reference TRBV18 and TRBJ1-1): NAGVMQNPRHLVRRRGQEARLRCSPMKGHSHVYWYRQLPEEGLKFMVYLQKENIIDESGMPKERFSAEFPKEGPSILRIQQVVRGDSAAYFCASSPPYFDNTEAFFGQGTRLTVV.

The chain has TRBV4-3 and TRBJ1-1; 8 nucleotides line up with TRBD1. Germline trimming cut 0 bases from V and 4 bases from J; bases unmatched to any gene: 4. The CDR3 totals 15 residues. Germline V gives CDR1 LGHNA, CDR2 YSLEER. The CDR3 spells CASSQDQGAGTEAFF. CDR3 nucleotide sequence: TGCGCCAGCAGCCAAGACCAGGGGGCGGGCACTGAAGCTTTCTTT.

This clone was found a few times. The chain recombines TRBV3-1 (or the pseudogene TRBV3-2) with TRBJ1-2; 7 positions match TRBD1. V shed 0 bases, J shed 4 bases, and the junction held 8 bases outside the gene matches. The CDR3 sequence is 16 residues long. The germline V gene has CDR1 LGHDT and CDR2 YNNKEL (reference sequence). CDR3 protein: CASSQDRGTTSYGYTF. CDR3 coding DNA: TGTGCCAGCAGCCAAGACAGGGGGACAACTAGCTATGGCTACACCTTC.

The chain couples TRBV10-3 to TRBJ2-3; D may be TRBD1 (5 bases). Germline CDR1 reads ENHRY; CDR2 reads SYGVKD. V dropped 10 bases and J dropped 5 bases, with 19 bases sitting between them. CDR3 size: 14 residues. The CDR3 DNA is TGTGCCACGCGACCCGGACAAACGGGAGATACGCAGTATTTT. Its translation is CATRPGQTGDTQYF.

The CDR3 DNA follows: TGTGCCAGCAGCGCCCAGAAGGACAGGGACAATGAGCAGTTCTTC. It encodes CASSAQKDRDNEQFF. The genes are TRBV5-6 and TRBJ2-1, with 8 bases identical to TRBD1. This CDR3 is built from 15 residues. CDR1 is SGHDT, CDR2 YYEEEE, per germline. Trimming took 4 bases from V and 5 from J; bases not matched to a gene: 8.

The chain employs TRBV4-1 and TRBJ1-1; D possibly corresponds to TRBD1 (5 bases). Germline V gene lookup returns CDR1 MGHRA and CDR2 YSYEKL. V gave up 1 base and J gave up 5 bases, with 11 bases separating them. The CDR3 totals 14 residues. The CDR3 DNA sequence: TGCGCCAGCAGCCAAGCCGCGGGGGGGACTGAAGCTTTCTTT. Encoded protein: CASSQAAGGTEAFF.

The chain recombines TRBV5-1 with TRBJ2-2; 8 bases fit TRBD2. This CDR3 region has 18 residues. Germline values: CDR1 SGHRS, CDR2 YFSETQ. Trimming at V came to 4 bases and at J to 3 bases, leaving 14 bases not matched to a gene. The CDR3 coding sequence is TGCGCCAGCAGCCCGCGACTGGAGCGGGGGCCGTACACCGGGGAGCTGTTTTTT. Amino acid sequence: CASSPRLERGPYTGELFF. The full variable domain, completed using reference TRBV5-1 and TRBJ2-2, is KAGVTQTPRYLIKTRGQQVTLSCSPISGHRSVSWYQQTPGQGLQFLFEYFSETQRNKGNFPGRFSGRQFSNSRSEMNVSTLELGDSALYLCASSPRLERGPYTGELFFGEGSRLTVL.